These 9 T cell receptor beta chains were all obtained from the same sample, sequenced in a study of human T cells and chemical hapten exposure. In TCRdb, the RACE reads were re-called with MiXCR into one record per CDR3 protein. The sample yields approximately 340,000 distinct CDR3 sequences, around 7% seen once. Time point of the sample: patch test 1, 2 weeks after DPC sensitization. Specified treatment: therapeutic diphenylcyclopropenone sensitization with weekly scalp DPC. Sample: whole blood, taken in connection with sensitization to the hapten diphenylcyclopropenone (DPC). The receptors were sampled from a woman under 30 with alopecia areata. Some clones in this sample may be carry-over from other donors' samples.

The chain is built from TRBV5-1 and TRBJ1-1; maybe TRBD1 (6 bases). CDR3 size: 13 residues. V was shortened by 4 bases and J by 4 bases, with 11 bases between the two germline ends. Germline CDR1 reads SGHRS; CDR2 reads YFSETQ. The CDR3 coding sequence is TGCGCCAGCAGCCCGGAGGACAGCACTGAAGCTTTCTTT. Its protein is CASSPEDSTEAFF.

The table lists this clonotype with a few counts. The CDR3 region has the DNA TGTGCCAGCAGTCCTCCGGGACAGGGGCCCTACGAGCAGTACTTC. This gives the protein CASSPPGQGPYEQYF. V gene TRBV6-5 combines with J gene TRBJ2-7; 10 positions match TRBD1. This CDR3 has 15 residues. Germline V gene data show CDR1 as MNHEY and CDR2 as SVGAGI. Unmatched junction bases numbered 6, after V lost 5 bases and J lost 2 bases.

This clonotype was recorded many times. The rearrangement joins TRBV2 to TRBJ2-3; TRBD2 matches at 12 bases. V lost 7 bases and J lost 2; bases outside the gene matches: 4. Germline V CDR1 and CDR2: SNHLY, FYNNEI. The CDR3 contains 15 residues. As DNA, the CDR3 is TGTGCCAGCACCCGACTAGCGGGGGACACAGATACGCAGTATTTT. Protein sequence: CASTRLAGDTDTQYF.

V usage is TRBV20-1 and J usage is TRBJ1-6; TRBD1 agrees at 7 bases. Trimming at V came to 3 bases and at J to 8 bases, leaving 4 bases not matched to a gene. Germline values: CDR1 DFQATT, CDR2 SNEGSKA (reference sequence). The CDR3 contains 13 residues. CDR3 protein: CSARPGGDSPLHF. In DNA form, the CDR3 reads TGCAGTGCTAGGCCAGGGGGGGATTCACCCCTCCACTTT.

The V gene is TRBV28, the J gene TRBJ2-6, with D perhaps TRBD1 or TRBD2 (5 bases each). This CDR3 is built from 14 residues. V was cut by 10 bases and J by 1 base, with 11 bases left in between. The germline gives CDR1 MDHEN, CDR2 SYDVKM. This CDR3 is CATLEGSGANVLTF. The CDR3, as DNA: TGTGCCACCCTTGAGGGGTCTGGGGCCAACGTCCTGACTTTC.

This clonotype has a handful of counts. V is TRBV19 and J is TRBJ1-2; no firm D call. V was cut by 3 bases and J by 6 bases, with 8 bases left in between. This CDR3 comprises 12 residues. Germline CDR1 and CDR2: LNHDA and SQIVND (reference sequence). The CDR3, as DNA: TGTGCCAGTAGTATTAGTTCTGATGGCTACACCTTC. Amino acid sequence: CASSISSDGYTF.

The gene calls are TRBV6-1 and TRBJ1-6; D unclear. Germline V CDR1 and CDR2: MNHNS, SASEGT. V was pared by 0 bases and J by 7 bases, with 13 bases between. CDR3 size: 16 residues. The CDR3 loop reads CASSEATGSPNSPLHF. The CDR3 nucleotides read TGTGCCAGCAGTGAAGCGACGGGGTCTCCCAATTCACCCCTCCACTTT.

This clonotype was seen a few times. CDR3: CASSRWGPYEQYF. As DNA, the CDR3 is TGTGCCAGCTCTCGATGGGGACCCTACGAGCAGTACTTC. V and J are TRBV7-9 and TRBJ2-7; D may correspond to TRBD1 or TRBD2 (5 bases each). V lost 8 bases to trimming and J lost 2 bases, with 13 bases between them. Germline CDR1 SEHNR, CDR2 FQNEAQ (reference sequence). This CDR3 spans 13 amino acids.

The gene calls are TRBV6-1 and TRBJ2-7; D gene uncertain. In germline, CDR1 is MNHNS, CDR2 SASEGT. This CDR3 spans 11 amino acids. V was trimmed by 7 bases and J by 4 bases, leaving 8 bases between them. CDR3 sequence reads: CASIVAYEQYF. CDR3 DNA: TGTGCCAGCATCGTTGCGTACGAGCAGTACTTC.